Sequencing of this T cell receptor (beta chain) was carried out in a study of graft-versus-host responses after intestinal transplantation. Study-wide background: Once they had received anti-thymocyte globulin induction, all recipients took tacrolimus and steroids for about three years. Study observations and caveats: Patients with graft-donor T cell macrochimerism had high graft-versus-host to host-versus-graft clonal ratios in allografts. The recipient marrow held GvH clones, and some of them showed up first in ileum or blood.

Per germline, CDR1 MNHEY and CDR2 SMNVEV (reference sequence). The CDR3 has 13 amino acids. V was clipped by 2 bases and J by 4 bases, with 8 bases between them. About this clone: Its matching antigen is unknown. In the same sample, other DNA sequences code for this CDR3.

The assay was immunoSEQ multiplex PCR, and TCRdb's table has in-frame clones only and misses some. Of fewer than 95,000 clones in the sample, about 94% were seen once. The sequence derives from a human donor who was the organ donor for an intestinal transplant. The rearrangement uses TRBV27 and TRBJ1-2; D not certain. The sample was unstimulated CD4+ T cells sorted from spleen or lymph node cells, taken before transplant. The CDR3 nucleotides are TGTGCCAGCAGTTTAGCCGGAGGCTATGGCTACACCTTC. Amino acids: CASSLAGGYGYTF.